The T cell receptor beta chain described here comes from a study of coeliac disease. Overall study context: Coeliac patients had active, refractory type I, or gluten-free-diet-controlled disease.

Points from the study as a whole: Intraepithelial and lamina propria fractions were not highly pure, so cross-contamination was possible. Of coeliac lamina propria samples, 9 of 18 held published gliadin-specific TRB sequences, versus 1 of 6 controls.

Sequencing used one aliquot of over 400,000 cells per fraction. The repertoire was sequenced with immunoSEQ multiplex PCR; TCRdb's copy has only in-frame clones and lacks some. The profile shows 2,000 to 2,500 clones, 65% to 85% of them singletons. The V gene's germline CDR1 is SGHAT and CDR2 FQNNGV. This CDR3 is 13 amino acids long. After removal of 5 bases from V and 5 bases from J, the junction contained 5 bases not matched to a gene. Details on this clone: What it binds is not known.

The specimen sequenced was lamina propria lymphocytes from the gut. The TCR originated in a woman aged 50 to 60 with celiac disease on a gluten-free diet. The genes are TRBV11-2 and TRBJ2-5, with 7 bases that match TRBD1. CDR3 region: CASSPTGSETQYF. The DNA of the CDR3 is TGTGCCAGCAGCCCGACAGGGTCGGAGACCCAGTACTTC.